Listed below are T cell receptor beta chains from one sample, sequenced in a study of blood T cells in healthy people across ages. A single record per CDR3 protein comes from TCRdb applying MiXCR to the 5' RACE reads. The data show more than 1.4 million distinct CDR3 sequences, with roughly 40% seen just once and under 8% held by the top ten. The sequenced sample consisted of blood. The receptors were gathered from a woman between 18 and 29 years old in good health. Both conserved end residues are part of each CDR3. A D gene is named only where the DNA matches it firmly. The listing skips clone size in some rows; elsewhere it reads once, few, many or a size class.

clone_size: -
j_call: TRBJ1-1
d_call: -
v_call: TRBV20-1
cdr3_nt: TGCAGTGTTCCGGGTAGGGGAAGGGAAGCTTTCTTT
cdr3_aa: CSVPGRGREAFF

clone_size: few
j_call: TRBJ2-6
d_call: TRBD1
v_call: TRBV27
cdr3_nt: TGTGCCAGCAGTTTTCGGACAGGGGGGAAGGCTGGGGCCAACGTCCTGACTTTC
cdr3_aa: CASSFRTGGKAGANVLTF

clone_size: -
j_call: TRBJ2-1
d_call: -
v_call: TRBV12-3/TRBV12-4
cdr3_nt: TGTGCCAGCAGTTTGAGTAGCCCCGCCTCCTACGAGCAGTTCTTC
cdr3_aa: CASSLSSPASYEQFF

clone_size: -
j_call: TRBJ1-1
d_call: -
v_call: TRBV12-3/TRBV12-4
cdr3_nt: TGTGCCAGCAGTTTAGGGGGAATGGAAGCTTTCTTT
cdr3_aa: CASSLGGMEAFF

clone_size: -
j_call: TRBJ2-5
d_call: -
v_call: TRBV4-1
cdr3_nt: TGCGCCAGCAGCCAAGTCTTACGGCGGGGGCTGTACTTC
cdr3_aa: CASSQVLRRGLYF

clone_size: -
j_call: TRBJ2-3
d_call: -
v_call: TRBV7-8
cdr3_nt: TGTGCCAGCAGCTTGGAGAGAACCGGGACCAACACAGATACGCAGTATTTT
cdr3_aa: CASSLERTGTNTDTQYF

clone_size: -
j_call: TRBJ2-7
d_call: -
v_call: TRBV29-1
cdr3_nt: TGCAGCGTTGACGGTAAGGGAAGGAGCTCCTACGAGCAGTACTTC
cdr3_aa: CSVDGKGRSSYEQYF

clone_size: once
j_call: TRBJ1-4
d_call: TRBD1
v_call: TRBV12-5
cdr3_nt: TGTGCTAGTGGTTCCTCCGACAGGGGAGGAGGGGAAAAACTGTTTTTT
cdr3_aa: CASGSSDRGGGEKLFF

clone_size: -
j_call: TRBJ1-1
d_call: -
v_call: TRBV10-3
cdr3_nt: TGTGCCATCAGTGAGCCGGACGTGACTGAAGCTTTCTTT
cdr3_aa: CAISEPDVTEAFF

clone_size: -
j_call: TRBJ2-7
d_call: -
v_call: TRBV20-1
cdr3_nt: TGCAGTGCAACATGGGACCACCTTTACGAGCAGTACTTC
cdr3_aa: CSATWDHLYEQYF

clone_size: -
j_call: TRBJ1-6
d_call: -
v_call: TRBV3-1
cdr3_nt: TGTGCCAGCAGCCAGACCCTTGGTCGCGGCCTCCACTTT
cdr3_aa: CASSQTLGRGLHF

clone_size: few
j_call: TRBJ2-7
d_call: -
v_call: TRBV6-5
cdr3_nt: TGTGCCAGCAGTTGGGGGCCGGGACCACACTACGAGCAGTACTTC
cdr3_aa: CASSWGPGPHYEQYF

clone_size: few
j_call: TRBJ2-1
d_call: -
v_call: TRBV5-1
cdr3_nt: TGCGCCAGCAGCTTGGAGGCCGACCCCCTGGATGAGCAGTTCTTC
cdr3_aa: CASSLEADPLDEQFF

clone_size: -
j_call: TRBJ2-3
d_call: TRBD2
v_call: TRBV6-6
cdr3_nt: TGTGCCTCCGGGAGGGACGCAGATACGCAGTATTTT
cdr3_aa: CASGRDADTQYF